This T cell receptor (beta chain) was obtained from a study of patients and donors after allogeneic stem cell transplantation. One entry per CDR3 protein, called by TCRdb with MiXCR from the RT-PCR reads. The sample records around 150,000 distinct CDR3 sequences, 30% being singletons. V was trimmed by 3 bases and J by 10 bases, leaving 9 bases between them. The CDR3 has 11 amino acids. CDR1 and CDR2 (germline): LGHNA, YNFKEQ. What was sequenced was blood, either unsorted or a sorted T cell fraction (not recorded which). V gene TRBV4-2 combines with J gene TRBJ1-2; weak D call: TRBD1 (6 bases). This receptor was identified in a human donor who was either an allogeneic HSCT recipient or a stem cell or donor lymphocyte infusion donor (not recorded which). It is not recorded whose cells these are; they may come from a transplant donor. The CDR3 loop is CASSQGADYTF. The CDR3 bases are TGTGCCAGCAGCCAGGGGGCAGACTACACCTTC.